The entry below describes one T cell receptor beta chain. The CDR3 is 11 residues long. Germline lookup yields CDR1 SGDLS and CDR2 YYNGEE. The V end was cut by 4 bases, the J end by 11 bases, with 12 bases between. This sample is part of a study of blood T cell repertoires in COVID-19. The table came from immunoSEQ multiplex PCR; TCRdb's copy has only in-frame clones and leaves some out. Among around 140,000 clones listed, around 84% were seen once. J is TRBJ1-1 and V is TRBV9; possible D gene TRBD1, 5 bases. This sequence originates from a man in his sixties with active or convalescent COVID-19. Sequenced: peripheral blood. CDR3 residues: CASSQEGQAFF. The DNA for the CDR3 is TGTGCCAGCAGCCAGGAGGGGCAGGCTTTCTTT.